These 27 T cell receptor beta chains share one sample of origin, sequenced in a study of CD8 T cells in ankylosing spondylitis (dated by TCRdb to about 2017). What the research found in general, with its limitations: A TCR beta motif made up of several highly homologous amino acid variants appeared to be characteristic of blood from ankylosing spondylitis patients.

The receptor library was made with 5' RACE. Instrument on record: Illumina HiSeq 2500. The public reads were quality trimmed at Q25 with fastp and then assembled into clones with MiXCR by TCRdb, keeping productive beta chains. Here each entry gathers all rows of one CDR3 protein and keeps the most common genes and DNA. For this sample the table gives hundreds of thousands of distinct CDR3 sequences, of which around 11% were detected only once. Roughly 0.51% of the sample goes to the ten largest clones. No antigens are known for them. Material for sequencing was blood, either unsorted or a sorted T cell fraction (not recorded which). All receptors derive from a male donor with ankylosing spondylitis.

This clonotype was seen more than once but under ten times. This sequence joins TRBV7-2 and TRBJ2-7, with a weak D call TRBD1 (6 bases). The V gene lost 4 bases and the J gene lost 3 bases, with 13 bases spanning the gap. Germline lookup yields CDR1 SGHTA and CDR2 FQGNSA. CDR3 size: 14 residues. The CDR3 reads CASSSGHLSYEQYF. CDR3 DNA sequence: TGTGCCAGCAGCTCGGGACACCTTAGCTACGAGCAGTACTTC.

This clonotype was found many times. The chain is built from TRBV20-1 and TRBJ2-1, with 13 bases matching TRBD2. J lost 6 bases, V lost 5 bases, and 7 bases had no gene match. The CDR3 is 15 residues long. Per the germline V gene, CDR1 is DFQATT and CDR2 is SNEGSKA (reference sequence). Written as DNA, the CDR3 is TGCAGTGCTCATCGGACTAGCGGGAGTGGCAATGAGCAGTTCTTC. The encoded protein is CSAHRTSGSGNEQFF.

V gene TRBV20-1 combines with J gene TRBJ2-3; D not certain. Germline CDR1 DFQATT, CDR2 SNEGSKA (reference sequence). The CDR3 covers 14 residues. V was cut by 3 bases and J by 4 bases, with 14 bases left in between. Written as DNA, the CDR3 is TGCAGTGCTAGTGGCCCCAAAAGGGCAGATACGCAGTATTTT. Protein sequence: CSASGPKRADTQYF.

A word on this clonotype: At one boundary the junction diverges from the germline segment, which might be a read error. The chain employs TRBV20-1 and TRBJ1-4, with D uncertain. This CDR3 contains 13 residues. CDR1 is DFQATT, CDR2 SNEGSKA, per germline (reference sequence). The CDR3 loop is CSANRAYPEKLFF. CDR3 coding DNA: TGCAGTGCAAATAGGGCCTACCCCGAAAAACTTTTTTTT.

The gene calls are TRBV9 and TRBJ2-3; 8 nucleotides align to TRBD2. The V gene end was trimmed by 3 bases and the J gene end by 3 bases; junction bases not matched to a gene: 3. The length of the CDR3 is 14 residues. Per germline, CDR1 SGDLS and CDR2 YYNGEE. CDR3 amino acids: CASSALAGTDTQYF. CDR3 nucleotide sequence: TGTGCCAGCAGCGCGCTAGCGGGTACAGATACGCAGTATTTT.

J is TRBJ2-3 and V is TRBV6-1; 13 bases agree with TRBD2. CDR1 and CDR2 from the germline V gene are MNHNS and SASEGT. The CDR3 sequence is 19 residues long. The trim removed 4 bases at V and 2 bases at J, leaving 12 bases unmatched. CDR3: CASSALARLAGGFTDTQYF. CDR3 nucleotide sequence: TGTGCCAGCAGTGCCCTCGCCCGACTAGCGGGGGGCTTCACAGATACGCAGTATTTT.

The gene calls are TRBV15 and TRBJ2-5; 10 bases agree with TRBD1. This CDR3 comprises 17 residues. CDR1 is LNHNV and CDR2 is YYDKDF in the germline V gene (reference sequence). The V gene end was trimmed by 0 bases and the J gene end by 3 bases; junction bases not matched to a gene: 7. The CDR3 DNA is TGTGCCACCAGCAGAGACCTCGGACAGGGGGTTGAAGAGACCCAGTACTTC. Protein: CATSRDLGQGVEETQYF.

The rearrangement links TRBV20-1 to TRBJ2-3; 9 nucleotides line up with TRBD1. The CDR3 spans 14 residues. CDR1 is DFQATT and CDR2 is SNEGSKA in the germline V gene (reference sequence). V shed 5 bases and J 4 bases; nucleotides not matched to a gene: 7. Here the CDR3 reads CSALSGTGSDTQYF. Written as DNA, the CDR3 is TGCAGTGCTCTGTCCGGGACAGGGTCAGATACGCAGTATTTT.

This clonotype was detected ten times or more. This rearrangement joins TRBV29-1 to TRBJ2-5; D is perhaps TRBD1 (6 bases). This CDR3 is 13 amino acids long. Trimming left V 2 bases short and J 1 base short, with 8 bases between. Germline V gene sequence: CDR1 SQVTM, CDR2 ANQGSEA. The CDR3 nucleotides are TGCAGCGTTGAAAGGGGGATCCAAGAGACCCAGTACTTC. It yields the protein CSVERGIQETQYF.

This clonotype occurred a few times. The chain employs TRBV20-1 and TRBJ2-7, with 7 bases identical to TRBD1. Germline assignment: CDR1 DFQATT and CDR2 SNEGSKA (reference sequence). CDR3 length: 13 residues. J was trimmed by 3 bases and V by 5 bases; bases with no gene match: 7. CDR3 DNA sequence: TGCAGTGCTTTGAGTGGACAGGTCTACGAGCAGTACTTC. Protein product: CSALSGQVYEQYF.

This clonotype was counted between two and nine times. At one end the junction does not follow the germline gene, possibly because of a read error. The gene calls are TRBV7-9 and TRBJ1-1; D gene unclear. This CDR3 region has 14 residues. The germline V gene encodes CDR1 SEHNR and CDR2 FQNEAQ (reference sequence). CDR3 coding DNA: TGTGCCAGCAGCTTAGGTTTAAGCACGACGGCTACTCTCTTT. As protein: CASSLGLSTTATLF. Drawing the rest from reference TRBV7-9 and TRBJ1-1, the complete variable domain is DTGVSQNPRHKITKRGQNVTFRCDPISEHNRLYWYRQTLGQGPEFLTYFQNEAQLEKSRLLSDRFSAERPKGSFSTLEIQRTEQGDSAMYLCASSLGLSTTATLFGQGTRLTVV.

This clonotype was found a few times. For the CDR3, the DNA is TGTGCCAGCTCACGAAGGACGGGTGATAACTATGGCTACACCTTC. It specifies CASSRRTGDNYGYTF. The chain links TRBV18 to TRBJ1-2; D unresolved. Germline V gene sequence: CDR1 KGHSH, CDR2 LQKENI. V lost 4 bases, J lost 1 base, and 13 bases lay in between. The CDR3 contains 15 residues.

This clonotype was seen more than once but under ten times. The chain has TRBV5-5 and TRBJ2-7; D is possibly TRBD1 (5 bases). Germline V gives CDR1 SGHKS, CDR2 YYEKEE (reference sequence). The CDR3 totals 15 residues. V gave up 4 bases and J gave up 6 bases, with 20 bases separating them. The CDR3 region is CASSPQGSIYGEQYF. The CDR3 bases are TGTGCCAGCAGCCCTCAGGGTTCTATCTACGGCGAGCAGTACTTC. Combining the CDR3 with reference TRBV5-5 and TRBJ2-7 gives the whole variable domain DAGVTQSPTHLIKTRGQQVTLRCSPISGHKSVSWYQQVLGQGPQFIFQYYEKEERGRGNFPDRFSARQFPNYSSELNVNALLLGDSALYLCASSPQGSIYGEQYFGPGTRLTVT.

Many counts were recorded for this clonotype. The chain combines TRBV7-3 with TRBJ2-1, with 7 bases that match TRBD2. The CDR3 length is 13 residues. Germline assignment: CDR1 SGHTA and CDR2 FQGTGA. The V gene end was trimmed by 8 bases and the J gene end by 9 bases; junction bases not matched to a gene: 10. The CDR3 bases are TGTGCCAGCTCCCAGGGCGGGGGAGGTGAGCAGTTCTTC. Protein product: CASSQGGGGEQFF. Based on the CDR3 plus reference TRBV7-3 and TRBJ2-1, the full variable domain is GAGVSQTPSNKVTEKGKYVELRCDPISGHTALYWYRQSLGQGPEFLIYFQGTGAADDSGLPNDRFFAVRPEGSVSTLKIQRTERGDSAVYLCASSQGGGGEQFFGPGTRLTVL.

This clonotype showed up just a few times. The chain couples TRBV7-9 to TRBJ2-3, with TRBD2 matching over 11 bases. The CDR3 length is 17 residues. J was trimmed by 1 base and V by 2 bases; bases with no gene match: 5. The germline V gene encodes CDR1 SEHNR and CDR2 FQNEAQ (reference sequence). CDR3 bases: TGTGCCAGCAGCTTAATTAGCGGGAGGGCCGGCACAGATACGCAGTATTTT. It translates to CASSLISGRAGTDTQYF. The full variable domain, rest sourced from reference TRBV7-9 and TRBJ2-3, is DTGVSQNPRHKITKRGQNVTFRCDPISEHNRLYWYRQTLGQGPEFLTYFQNEAQLEKSRLLSDRFSAERPKGSFSTLEIQRTEQGDSAMYLCASSLISGRAGTDTQYFGPGTRLTVL.

This chain uses TRBV7-8 with TRBJ1-5; D call uncertain. V was cut by 5 bases and J by 6 bases, with 11 bases left in between. CDR3 length equals 13 residues. The germline V gene has CDR1 SGHVS and CDR2 FQNEAQ. CDR3: CASSRPGSQPQHF. The CDR3 bases are TGTGCCAGCAGCCGCCCGGGGAGTCAGCCCCAGCATTTT.

There are a few counts of this clonotype. V usage is TRBV11-2 and J usage is TRBJ2-1; 10 bases agree with TRBD2. The J segment lost 9 bases and the V segment lost 2 bases, leaving 10 bases of the junction unmatched. Germline CDR1 reads SGHAT; CDR2 reads FQNNGV. The CDR3 length is 16 residues. The CDR3 sequence: CASSLTPSSGGSEQFF. The CDR3 DNA reads as TGTGCCAGCAGCTTAACCCCCAGTAGCGGGGGGTCTGAGCAGTTCTTC.

This clonotype has at least ten counts. V is TRBV7-6 and J is TRBJ2-1; tentatively, D is TRBD1 (6 bases). The germline gives CDR1 SGHVS, CDR2 FNYEAQ. Between the trimmed V and J ends, which lost 2 bases and 7 bases, there was a span of 15 bases. The CDR3 is 15 residues long. The chain's CDR3 is CASSLTTTGGNEQFF. CDR3 bases: TGTGCCAGCAGCTTAACGACGACAGGCGGGAATGAGCAGTTCTTC.

This chain connects TRBV4-2 to TRBJ1-1, with D possibly being TRBD1 (5 bases). Per the germline V gene, CDR1 is LGHNA and CDR2 is YNFKEQ. V lost 1 base to trimming and J lost 7 bases, with 16 bases between them. CDR3 length: 15 residues. The CDR3 coding sequence is TGTGCCAGCAGCCAAGTTAGGGGAGGAAGAGATGAAGCTTTCTTT. Translating it yields CASSQVRGGRDEAFF.

The chain has TRBV12-2 and TRBJ1-1. TRBV12-2 counts as a pseudogene. CDR3 length equals 11 residues. DNA of the CDR3: TGTGCAAGTCGCTTAGGCCTCGAAGCTTTCTTT. It yields the protein CASRLGLEAFF.

The chain carries TRBV6-2 or TRBV6-3 and TRBJ1-6; TRBD1 matches 7 bases. CDR1 MNHEY and CDR2 SVGEGT come from the germline V gene. The junction had 4 bases not matched to a gene; V was cut back by 2 bases and J by 15 bases. CDR3 length equals 12 residues. Here the CDR3 DNA reads TGTGCCAGCAGTTACCAGACAGGGCTCCTCCACTTT. This gives the protein CASSYQTGLLHF.

With respect to this clonotype: One junction end disagrees with the germline gene, perhaps due to a read error. This chain joins TRBV7-2 and TRBJ2-7, with D possibly TRBD2 on 6 matching bases. This CDR3 region has 14 residues. The germline gives CDR1 SGHTA, CDR2 FQGNSA. CDR3: CASSKGASVLEQDF. Written as DNA, the CDR3 is TGTGCCAGCAGTAAAGGGGCTAGCGTCTTAGAGCAAGACTTC.

Ten or more counts support this clonotype. The chain links TRBV20-1 to TRBJ2-7; D unresolved. The length of the CDR3 is 13 residues. V shed 5 bases and J shed 0 bases, with 11 bases lying between them. CDR1 and CDR2 from the germline V gene are DFQATT and SNEGSKA (reference sequence). The CDR3 region has the DNA TGCAGTGCTGCCCCACGTAGCTCCTACGAGCAGTACTTC. Translating it yields CSAAPRSSYEQYF.

This clonotype was counted between two and nine times. This chain joins TRBV12-3 or TRBV12-4 and TRBJ1-3; 7 bases map to TRBD1. Trimming removed 7 bases from V and 4 bases from J; junction bases left unmatched: 13. This CDR3 is built from 16 residues. The CDR3 is CASTRLTGLSGNTIYF. The DNA of the CDR3 is TGTGCCAGCACCCGACTGACAGGGCTATCAGGAAACACCATATATTTT.

The chain carries TRBV15 and TRBJ2-1; TRBD1 might be the D (6 bases). The germline gives CDR1 LNHNV, CDR2 YYDKDF (reference sequence). The CDR3 has 20 amino acids. The germline V and J ends were trimmed by 1 base and 5 bases, with 27 bases remaining between them. In DNA form, the CDR3 reads TGTGCCACCAGCAGAGGGTCAGGGGCTTATCTAGCCCGGGCACACAATGAGCAGTTCTTC. It encodes CATSRGSGAYLARAHNEQFF.

This clonotype was detected many times. This chain links TRBV20-1 with TRBJ1-6; 7 bases map to TRBD1. J lost 10 bases, V lost 1 base, and 7 bases had no gene match. Germline loops: CDR1 DFQATT, CDR2 SNEGSKA (reference sequence). This CDR3 comprises 14 residues. CDR3 in DNA: TGCAGTGCTAGAGTCCCGGGACAGACGTCACCCCTCCACTTT. It encodes CSARVPGQTSPLHF.

CDR3 loop: CASSHRRTETQYF. The CDR3 DNA reads TGCGCCAGCAGCCATAGAAGAACCGAGACCCAGTACTTC. The chain is built from TRBV5-1 and TRBJ2-5; no clear D. V was clipped by 4 bases and J by 5 bases, with 12 bases between them. Germline V gene data show CDR1 as SGHRS and CDR2 as YFSETQ. This CDR3 is built from 13 residues.